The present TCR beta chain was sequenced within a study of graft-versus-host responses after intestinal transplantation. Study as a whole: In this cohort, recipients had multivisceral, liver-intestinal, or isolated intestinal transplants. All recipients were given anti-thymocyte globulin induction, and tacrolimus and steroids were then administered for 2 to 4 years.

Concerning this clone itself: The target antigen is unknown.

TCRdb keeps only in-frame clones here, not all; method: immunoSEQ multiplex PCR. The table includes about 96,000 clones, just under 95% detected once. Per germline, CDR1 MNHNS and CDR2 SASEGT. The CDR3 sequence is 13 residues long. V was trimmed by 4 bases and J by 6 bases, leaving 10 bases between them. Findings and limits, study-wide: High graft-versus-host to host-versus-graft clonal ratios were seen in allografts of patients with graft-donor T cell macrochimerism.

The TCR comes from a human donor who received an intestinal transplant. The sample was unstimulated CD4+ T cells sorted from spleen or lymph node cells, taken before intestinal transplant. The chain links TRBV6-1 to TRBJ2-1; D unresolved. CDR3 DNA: TGTGCCAGCAGTGGAGGTAGTACCAATGAGCAGTTCTTC. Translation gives CASSGGSTNEQFF.